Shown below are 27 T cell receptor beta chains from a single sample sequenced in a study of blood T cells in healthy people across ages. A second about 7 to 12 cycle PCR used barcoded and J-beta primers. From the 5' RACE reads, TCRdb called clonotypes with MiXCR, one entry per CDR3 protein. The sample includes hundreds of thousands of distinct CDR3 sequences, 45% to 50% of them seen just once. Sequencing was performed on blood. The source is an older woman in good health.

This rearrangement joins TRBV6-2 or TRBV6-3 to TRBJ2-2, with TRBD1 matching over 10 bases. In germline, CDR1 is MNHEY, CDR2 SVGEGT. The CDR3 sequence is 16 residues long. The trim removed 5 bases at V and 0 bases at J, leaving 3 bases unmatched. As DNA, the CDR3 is TGTGCCAGCAGTGACGGACAGGGGGCGAACACCGGGGAGCTGTTTTTT. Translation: CASSDGQGANTGELFF.

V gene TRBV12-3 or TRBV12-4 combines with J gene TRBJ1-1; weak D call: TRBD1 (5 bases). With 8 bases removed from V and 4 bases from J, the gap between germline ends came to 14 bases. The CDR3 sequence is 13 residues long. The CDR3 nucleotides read TGTGCCAGCTGCTTCAGGGTTGGCACTGAAGCTTTCTTT. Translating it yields CASCFRVGTEAFF.

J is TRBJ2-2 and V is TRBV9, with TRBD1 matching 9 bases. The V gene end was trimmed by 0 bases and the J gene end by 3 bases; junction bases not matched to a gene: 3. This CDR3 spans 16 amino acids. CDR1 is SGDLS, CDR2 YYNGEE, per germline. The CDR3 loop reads CASSVDRGHYTGELFF. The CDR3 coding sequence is TGTGCCAGCAGCGTAGACAGGGGGCATTACACCGGGGAGCTGTTTTTT.

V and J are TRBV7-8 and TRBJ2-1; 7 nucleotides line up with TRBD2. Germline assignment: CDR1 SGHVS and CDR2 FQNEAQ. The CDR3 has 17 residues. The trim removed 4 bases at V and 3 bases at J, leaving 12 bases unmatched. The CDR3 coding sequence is TGTGCCAGCAGCTCGCCCGCGGGTAGCGGGCACTACAATGAGCAGTTCTTC. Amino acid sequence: CASSSPAGSGHYNEQFF. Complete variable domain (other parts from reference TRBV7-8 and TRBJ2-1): GAGVSQSPRYKVAKRGQDVALRCDPISGHVSLFWYQQALGQGPEFLTYFQNEAQLDKSGLPSDRFFAERPEGSVSTLKIQRTQQEDSAVYLCASSSPAGSGHYNEQFFGPGTRLTVL.

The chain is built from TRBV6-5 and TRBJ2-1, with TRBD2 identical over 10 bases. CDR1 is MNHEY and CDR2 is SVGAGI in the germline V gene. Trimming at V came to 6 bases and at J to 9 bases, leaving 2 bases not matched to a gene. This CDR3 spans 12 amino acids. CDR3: CASSPSGSEQFF. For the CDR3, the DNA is TGTGCCAGCAGCCCTAGCGGGAGTGAGCAGTTCTTC.

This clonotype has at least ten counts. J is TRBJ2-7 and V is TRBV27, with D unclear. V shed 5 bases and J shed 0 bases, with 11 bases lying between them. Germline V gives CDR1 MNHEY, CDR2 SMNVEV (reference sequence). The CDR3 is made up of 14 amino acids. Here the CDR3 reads CASSPRRTSYEQYF. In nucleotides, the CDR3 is TGTGCCAGCAGTCCAAGACGGACCTCCTACGAGCAGTACTTC.

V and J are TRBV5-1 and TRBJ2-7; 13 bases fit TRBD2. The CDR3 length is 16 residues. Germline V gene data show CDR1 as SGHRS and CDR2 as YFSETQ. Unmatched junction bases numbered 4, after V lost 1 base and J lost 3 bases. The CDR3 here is CASSLRTSGSFYEQYF. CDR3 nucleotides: TGCGCCAGCAGCTTGAGGACTAGCGGGAGTTTCTACGAGCAGTACTTC.

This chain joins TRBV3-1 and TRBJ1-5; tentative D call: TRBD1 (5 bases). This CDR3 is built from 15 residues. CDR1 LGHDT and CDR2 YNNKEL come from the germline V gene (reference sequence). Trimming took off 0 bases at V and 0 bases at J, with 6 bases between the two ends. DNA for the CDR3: TGTGCCAGCAGCCAAGAGGGGCATAGCAATCAGCCCCAGCATTTT. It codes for CASSQEGHSNQPQHF.

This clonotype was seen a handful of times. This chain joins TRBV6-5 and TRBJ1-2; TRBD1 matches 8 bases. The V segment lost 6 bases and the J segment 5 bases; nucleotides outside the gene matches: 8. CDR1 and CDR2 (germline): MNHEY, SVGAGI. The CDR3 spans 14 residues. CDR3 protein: CASRVGQGSYGYTF. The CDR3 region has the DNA TGTGCCAGCAGAGTCGGACAGGGCTCATATGGCTACACCTTC.

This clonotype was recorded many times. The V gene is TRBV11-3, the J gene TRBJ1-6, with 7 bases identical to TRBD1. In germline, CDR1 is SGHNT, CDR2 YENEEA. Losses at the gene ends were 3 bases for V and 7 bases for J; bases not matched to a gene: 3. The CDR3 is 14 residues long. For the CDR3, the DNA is TGTGCCAGCAGCTTGGGACAGACGAATTCACCCCTCCACTTT. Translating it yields CASSLGQTNSPLHF.

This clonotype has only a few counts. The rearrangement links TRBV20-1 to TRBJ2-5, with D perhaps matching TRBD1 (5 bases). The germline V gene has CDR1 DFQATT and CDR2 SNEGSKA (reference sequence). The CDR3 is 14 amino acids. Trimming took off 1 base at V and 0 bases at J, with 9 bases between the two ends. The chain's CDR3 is CSARGRVYQETQYF. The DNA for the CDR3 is TGCAGTGCTAGAGGCAGGGTCTACCAAGAGACCCAGTACTTC.

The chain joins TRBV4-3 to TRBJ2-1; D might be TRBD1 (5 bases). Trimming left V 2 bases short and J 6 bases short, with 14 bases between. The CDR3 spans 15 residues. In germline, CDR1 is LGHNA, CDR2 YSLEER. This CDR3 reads CASSQLGLKGNEQFF. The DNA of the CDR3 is TGCGCCAGCAGCCAATTGGGGCTCAAGGGCAATGAGCAGTTCTTC.

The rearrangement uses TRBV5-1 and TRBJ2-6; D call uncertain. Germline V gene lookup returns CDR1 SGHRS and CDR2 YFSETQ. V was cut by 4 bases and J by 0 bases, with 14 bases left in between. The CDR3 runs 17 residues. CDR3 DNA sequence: TGCGCCAGCAGCCCTGAACCCCATTCCTCTGGGGCCAACGTCCTGACTTTC. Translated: CASSPEPHSSGANVLTF. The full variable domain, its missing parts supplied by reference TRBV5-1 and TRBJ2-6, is KAGVTQTPRYLIKTRGQQVTLSCSPISGHRSVSWYQQTPGQGLQFLFEYFSETQRNKGNFPGRFSGRQFSNSRSEMNVSTLELGDSALYLCASSPEPHSSGANVLTFGAGSRLTVL.

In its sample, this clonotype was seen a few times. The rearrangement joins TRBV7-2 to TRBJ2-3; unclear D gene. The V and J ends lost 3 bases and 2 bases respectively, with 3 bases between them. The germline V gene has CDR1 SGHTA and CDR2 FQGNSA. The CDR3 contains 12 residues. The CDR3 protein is CASSFYTDTQYF. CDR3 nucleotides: TGTGCCAGCAGCTTCTACACAGATACGCAGTATTTT.

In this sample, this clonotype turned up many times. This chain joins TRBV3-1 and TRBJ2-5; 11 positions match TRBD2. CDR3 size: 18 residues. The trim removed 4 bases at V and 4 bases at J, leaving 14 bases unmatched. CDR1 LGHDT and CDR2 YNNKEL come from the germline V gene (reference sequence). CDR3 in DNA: TGTGCCAGCAGCCTAACGGGACTAGCGGACAAACGACCAGAGACCCAGTACTTC. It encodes CASSLTGLADKRPETQYF.

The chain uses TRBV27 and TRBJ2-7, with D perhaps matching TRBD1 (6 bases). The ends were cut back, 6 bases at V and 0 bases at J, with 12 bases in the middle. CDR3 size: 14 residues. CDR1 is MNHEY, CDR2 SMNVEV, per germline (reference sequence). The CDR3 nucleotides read TGTGCCAGCAGATATACAGGGCCCTCCTACGAGCAGTACTTC. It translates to CASRYTGPSYEQYF.

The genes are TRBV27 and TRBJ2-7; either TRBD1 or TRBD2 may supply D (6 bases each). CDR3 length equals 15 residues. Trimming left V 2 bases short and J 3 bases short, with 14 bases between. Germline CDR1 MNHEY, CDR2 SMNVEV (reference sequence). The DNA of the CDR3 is TGTGCCAGCAGTTTAAGGGGGGCGAGAAACTACGAGCAGTACTTC. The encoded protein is CASSLRGARNYEQYF.

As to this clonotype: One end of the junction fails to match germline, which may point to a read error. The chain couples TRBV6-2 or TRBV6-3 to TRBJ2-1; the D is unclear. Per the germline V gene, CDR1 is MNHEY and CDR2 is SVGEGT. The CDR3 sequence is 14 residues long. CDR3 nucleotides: TGTGCCGGCAGTTACTCGGGCCCCCGCAATGAGCAGTTCTTC. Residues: CAGSYSGPRNEQFF.

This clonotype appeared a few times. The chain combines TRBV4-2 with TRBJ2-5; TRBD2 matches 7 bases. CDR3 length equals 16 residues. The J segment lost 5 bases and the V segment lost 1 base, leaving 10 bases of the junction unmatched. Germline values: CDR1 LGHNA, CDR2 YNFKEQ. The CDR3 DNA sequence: TGTGCCAGCAGCCAAGTCCACGGCGGGAGCGGGGAGACCCAGTACTTC. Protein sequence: CASSQVHGGSGETQYF.

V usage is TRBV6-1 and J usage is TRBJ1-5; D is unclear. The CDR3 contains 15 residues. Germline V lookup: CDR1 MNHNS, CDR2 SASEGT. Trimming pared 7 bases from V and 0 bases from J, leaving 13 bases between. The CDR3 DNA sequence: TGTGCCAGCACCGGAGCAGCCCTTAGCAATCAGCCCCAGCATTTT. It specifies CASTGAALSNQPQHF.

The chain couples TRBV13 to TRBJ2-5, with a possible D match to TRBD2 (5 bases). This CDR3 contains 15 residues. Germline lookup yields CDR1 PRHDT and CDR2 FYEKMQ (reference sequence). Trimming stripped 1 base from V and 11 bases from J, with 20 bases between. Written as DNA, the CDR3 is TGTGCCAGCAGCTTAGCCGGGAAACACGCCGATGAGCAGTACTTC. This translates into CASSLAGKHADEQYF.

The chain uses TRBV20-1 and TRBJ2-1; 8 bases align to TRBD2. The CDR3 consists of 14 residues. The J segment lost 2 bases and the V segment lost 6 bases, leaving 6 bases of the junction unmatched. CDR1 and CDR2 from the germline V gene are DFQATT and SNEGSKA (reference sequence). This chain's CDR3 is CSAQRETPYNEQFF. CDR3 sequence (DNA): TGCAGTGCACAGCGGGAGACCCCCTACAATGAGCAGTTCTTC.

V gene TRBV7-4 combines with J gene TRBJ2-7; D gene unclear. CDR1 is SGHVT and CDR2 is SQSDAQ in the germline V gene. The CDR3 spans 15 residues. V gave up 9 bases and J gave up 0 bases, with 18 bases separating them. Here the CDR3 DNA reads TGTGCCAGTCCCGCCCCCAGCGCTAGCTCCTACGAGCAGTACTTC. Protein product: CASPAPSASSYEQYF. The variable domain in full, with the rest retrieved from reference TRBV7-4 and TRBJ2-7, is GAGVSQSPRYKVAKRGRDVALRCDSISGHVTLYWYRQTLGQGSEVLTYSQSDAQRDKSGRPSGRFSAERPERSVSTLKIQRTEQGDSAVYLCASPAPSASSYEQYFGPGTRLTVT.

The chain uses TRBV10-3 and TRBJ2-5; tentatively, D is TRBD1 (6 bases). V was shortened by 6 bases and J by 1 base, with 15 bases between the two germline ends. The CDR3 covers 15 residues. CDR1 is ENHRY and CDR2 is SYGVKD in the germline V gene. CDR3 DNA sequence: TGTGCCATCAGAGAGGGTAACAGGGTCCAAGAGACCCAGTACTTC. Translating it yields CAIREGNRVQETQYF.

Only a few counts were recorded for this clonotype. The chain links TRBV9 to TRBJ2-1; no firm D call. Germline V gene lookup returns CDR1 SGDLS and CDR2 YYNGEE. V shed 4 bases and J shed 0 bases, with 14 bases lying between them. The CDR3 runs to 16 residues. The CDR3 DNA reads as TGTGCCAGCAGCCCTACCGGGTCCAGCTCCTACAATGAGCAGTTCTTC. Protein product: CASSPTGSSSYNEQFF.

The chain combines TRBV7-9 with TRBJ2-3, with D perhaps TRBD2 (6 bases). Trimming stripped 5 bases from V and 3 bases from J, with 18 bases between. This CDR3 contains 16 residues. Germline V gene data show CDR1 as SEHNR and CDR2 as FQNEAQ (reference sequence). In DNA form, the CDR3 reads TGTGCCAGCAGCCCCCGAGGGGTAGCGGAGACAGATACGCAGTATTTT. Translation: CASSPRGVAETDTQYF.

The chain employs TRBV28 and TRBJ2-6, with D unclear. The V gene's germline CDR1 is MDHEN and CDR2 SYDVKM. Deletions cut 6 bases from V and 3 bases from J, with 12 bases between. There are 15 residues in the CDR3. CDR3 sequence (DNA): TGTGCCAGCAGCCGACAAGGCCTTGGGGCCAACGTCCTGACTTTC. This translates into CASSRQGLGANVLTF.